A single sample is the source of the 16 T cell receptor beta chains below, sequenced in a study of shared clonotypes between healthy human individuals. TCRdb's copy holds only in-frame clones and misses some; the assay was immunoSEQ multiplex PCR. The table records over 400,000 clones, about 96% of them present only once. The sequenced sample consisted of naive CD4+ T cells sorted from blood. The subset was: CD45RA+ positively selected. The receptors here all came from a woman aged 30 to 39 in good health.

DNA for the CDR3: TGCGCCAGCAGCATAGGGACTAGCGGGAGCTCAGATACGCAGTATTTT. Protein product: CASSIGTSGSSDTQYF. The chain couples TRBV5-1 to TRBJ2-3, with 14 bases lining up with TRBD2. The V segment lost 4 bases and the J segment 4 bases; nucleotides outside the gene matches: 5. Germline assignment: CDR1 SGHRS and CDR2 YFSETQ. The length of the CDR3 is 16 residues. Full variable domain (remainder filled in from reference TRBV5-1 and TRBJ2-3): KAGVTQTPRYLIKTRGQQVTLSCSPISGHRSVSWYQQTPGQGLQFLFEYFSETQRNKGNFPGRFSGRQFSNSRSEMNVSTLELGDSALYLCASSIGTSGSSDTQYFGPGTRLTVL.

This chain uses TRBV7-8 with TRBJ2-7, with 7 bases matching TRBD1. V gave up 3 bases and J gave up 5 bases; unmatched junction bases: 7. The CDR3 has 14 residues. From germline, CDR1 is SGHVS and CDR2 FQNEAQ. DNA for the CDR3: TGTGCCAGCAGCTTCGACAGGGCGCGGGACGAGCAGTACTTC. Translating it yields CASSFDRARDEQYF.

The chain combines TRBV5-5 with TRBJ2-7; 7 positions agree with TRBD2. The CDR3 contains 17 residues. V dropped 4 bases and J dropped 4; count of bases not matched to a gene: 17. Germline V lookup: CDR1 SGHKS, CDR2 YYEKEE (reference sequence). The CDR3 DNA is TGTGCCAGCAGCATGGCACCGGGCCGCGGGAGAGGTTACGAGCAGTACTTC. Translation: CASSMAPGRGRGYEQYF.

This clone has only one observation. The chain uses TRBV12-5 and TRBJ1-1; 9 nucleotides line up with TRBD1. Germline loops: CDR1 LGHNT, CDR2 FRNRAP. The CDR3 spans 15 residues. J was trimmed by 4 bases and V by 1 base; bases with no gene match: 4. As DNA, the CDR3 is TGTGCTAGTGGTTTGGGGACAGGGGTAGGCACTGAAGCTTTCTTT. Protein sequence: CASGLGTGVGTEAFF.

The V call is TRBV5-4, the J call TRBJ2-7; 8 nucleotides match TRBD1. CDR1 and CDR2 from the germline V gene are SGHNT and YYREEE (reference sequence). The V and J ends lost 0 bases and 3 bases, in that order; junction bases with no gene match: 8. The CDR3 is 16 amino acids. For the CDR3, the DNA is TGTGCCAGCAGCTTGGCGGGCCAACAGGGGGGCTACGAGCAGTACTTC. This translates into CASSLAGQQGGYEQYF.

This rearrangement joins TRBV2 to TRBJ2-3, with 15 bases matching TRBD2. The CDR3 sequence is 17 residues long. Germline V gene lookup returns CDR1 SNHLY and CDR2 FYNNEI. V trimming: 3 bases; J trimming: 2 bases; junction bases outside the gene matches: 3. The CDR3 is CASSEGLAGGFTDTQYF. The CDR3 nucleotides read TGTGCCAGCAGTGAGGGACTAGCGGGAGGTTTCACAGATACGCAGTATTTT.

The rearrangement joins TRBV12-5 to TRBJ2-5, with D tentatively TRBD2 (6 bases). The CDR3 totals 15 residues. Deletions cut 4 bases from V and 5 bases from J, with 17 bases between. The germline V gene has CDR1 LGHNT and CDR2 FRNRAP. The DNA for the CDR3 is TGTGCTAGTGGTTCCCTAGGAGGGAAAGGCGAGACCCAGTACTTC. Translating it yields CASGSLGGKGETQYF.

This clone was observed a few times. The V call is TRBV6-1, the J call TRBJ1-5, with D perhaps matching TRBD1 (6 bases). The V end lost 0 bases, the J end lost 2 bases, and 8 bases lay between the germline ends. From germline, CDR1 is MNHNS and CDR2 SASEGT. The CDR3 is 15 residues long. CDR3 DNA sequence: TGTGCCAGCAGTGAAGCAGGGGGTGGCAATCAGCCCCAGCATTTT. Amino acid sequence: CASSEAGGGNQPQHF.

This rearrangement joins TRBV5-4 to TRBJ2-1, with 8 positions matching TRBD1. Germline V gene sequence: CDR1 SGHNT, CDR2 YYREEE (reference sequence). The CDR3 runs 15 residues. V lost 2 bases and J lost 2; bases outside the gene matches: 3. The CDR3 DNA follows: TGTGCCAGCAGCTTTGGACAGGGACCCTACAATGAGCAGTTCTTC. It translates to CASSFGQGPYNEQFF. The entire variable domain, with the rest obtained from reference TRBV5-4 and TRBJ2-1, is as follows: ETGVTQSPTHLIKTRGQQVTLRCSSQSGHNTVSWYQQALGQGPQFIFQYYREEENGRGNFPPRFSGLQFPNYSSELNVNALELDDSALYLCASSFGQGPYNEQFFGPGTRLTVL.

This sequence joins TRBV6-6 and TRBJ2-7; D is undetermined. The germline CDR1 and CDR2 sequences are MNHNY and SVGAGI (reference sequence). The CDR3 spans 13 residues. With 2 bases removed from V and 3 bases from J, the gap between germline ends came to 8 bases. The CDR3 nucleotides are TGTGCCAGCAGTTACGGAGACAACTACGAGCAGTACTTC. This codes for CASSYGDNYEQYF.

The genes are TRBV11-1 and TRBJ2-1, with D possibly TRBD2 on 7 matching bases. The V end was cut by 7 bases, the J end by 5 bases, with 21 bases between. This CDR3 has 16 amino acids. Germline-derived CDR1 and CDR2 are SGHAT and FQDESV (reference sequence). The CDR3: CASTSEGGATNNEQFF. CDR3 coding DNA: TGTGCCAGCACATCCGAGGGGGGGGCCACCAACAATGAGCAGTTCTTC.

This chain links TRBV11-2 with TRBJ1-4; D remains ambiguous. CDR1 is SGHAT, CDR2 FQNNGV, per germline. The ends were cut back, 1 base at V and 8 bases at J, with 14 bases in the middle. The CDR3 sequence is 15 residues long. CDR3 sequence reads: CASSLGTRDREKLFF. The DNA for the CDR3 is TGTGCCAGCAGCTTAGGGACGCGGGATCGGGAAAAACTGTTTTTT.

The chain employs TRBV19 and TRBJ1-6; 9 bases fit TRBD1. V was clipped by 5 bases and J by 6 bases; unmatched bases: 8. Germline-derived CDR1 and CDR2 are LNHDA and SQIVND (reference sequence). The CDR3 totals 16 residues. Here the CDR3 reads CASSPELGQGNSPLHF. The CDR3 bases are TGTGCCAGTAGTCCCGAGTTGGGACAGGGTAATTCACCCCTCCACTTT.

The CDR3 DNA follows: TGTGCCAGCAGTTTTCTACAGATGAACACTGAAGCTTTCTTT. Residues: CASSFLQMNTEAFF. This chain connects TRBV28 to TRBJ1-1; D is unclear. The CDR3 totals 14 residues. The V end lost 3 bases, the J end lost 0 bases, and 8 bases lay between the germline ends. Per germline, CDR1 MDHEN and CDR2 SYDVKM.

The rearrangement joins TRBV28 to TRBJ2-1; D possibly matches TRBD1 or TRBD2 (5 bases each). The CDR3 runs 12 residues. V was pared by 7 bases and J by 4 bases, with 8 bases between. Germline CDR1 is MDHEN and CDR2 is SYDVKM. The CDR3 DNA sequence: TGTGCCAGCAAGGGACGGTACAATGAGCAGTTCTTC. Translation: CASKGRYNEQFF.

J is TRBJ2-1 and V is TRBV28, with D hard to call. CDR1 is MDHEN, CDR2 SYDVKM, per germline. The V end lost 7 bases, the J end lost 5 bases, and 21 bases lay between the germline ends. This CDR3 has 16 amino acids. The CDR3 DNA follows: TGTGCCAGCACGCCACAAGGGAAAGGGCTCCACAATGAGCAGTTCTTC. Encoded protein: CASTPQGKGLHNEQFF. The variable domain in full, completed from reference TRBV28 and TRBJ2-1, reads DVKVTQSSRYLVKRTGEKVFLECVQDMDHENMFWYRQDPGLGLRLIYFSYDVKMKEKGDIPEGYSVSREKKERFSLILESASTNQTSMYLCASTPQGKGLHNEQFFGPGTRLTVL.